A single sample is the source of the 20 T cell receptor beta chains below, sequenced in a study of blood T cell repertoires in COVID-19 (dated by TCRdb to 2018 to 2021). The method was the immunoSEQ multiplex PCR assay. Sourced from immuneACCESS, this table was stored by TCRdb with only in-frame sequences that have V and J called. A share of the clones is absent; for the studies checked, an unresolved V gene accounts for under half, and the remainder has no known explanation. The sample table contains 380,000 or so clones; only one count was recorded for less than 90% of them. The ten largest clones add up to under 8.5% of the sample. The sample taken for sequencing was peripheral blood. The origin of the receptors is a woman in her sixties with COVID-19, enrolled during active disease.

CDR3 region: CASSTHYTDRNNEKLFF. The CDR3 DNA sequence: TGTGCCAGTAGTACCCATTATACAGACAGAAATAATGAAAAACTGTTTTTT. V gene TRBV19 combines with J gene TRBJ1-4, with a weak D call TRBD1 (5 bases). The germline V gene encodes CDR1 LNHDA and CDR2 SQIVND (reference sequence). CDR3 length: 17 amino acids. Trimming left V 4 bases short and J 4 bases short, with 19 bases between.

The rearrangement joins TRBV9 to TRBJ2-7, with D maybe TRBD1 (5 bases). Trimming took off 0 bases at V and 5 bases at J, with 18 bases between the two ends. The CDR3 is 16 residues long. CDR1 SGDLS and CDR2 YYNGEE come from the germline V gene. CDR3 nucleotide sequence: TGTGCCAGCAGCGTAGGGGTCGACAGCGCCATCCACGAGCAGTACTTC. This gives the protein CASSVGVDSAIHEQYF.

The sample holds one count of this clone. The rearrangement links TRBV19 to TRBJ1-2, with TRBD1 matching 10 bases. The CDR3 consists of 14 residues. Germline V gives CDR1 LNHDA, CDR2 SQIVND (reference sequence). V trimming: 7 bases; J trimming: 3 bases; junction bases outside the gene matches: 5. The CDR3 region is CASKRDRGDYGYTF. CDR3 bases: TGTGCCAGTAAGCGGGACAGGGGAGACTATGGCTACACCTTC.

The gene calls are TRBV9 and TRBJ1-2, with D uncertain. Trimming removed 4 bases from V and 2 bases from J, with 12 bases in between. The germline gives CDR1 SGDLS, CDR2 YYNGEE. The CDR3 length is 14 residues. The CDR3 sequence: CASSLRGRNYGYTF. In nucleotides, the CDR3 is TGTGCCAGCAGCCTGAGAGGGAGGAACTATGGCTACACCTTC.

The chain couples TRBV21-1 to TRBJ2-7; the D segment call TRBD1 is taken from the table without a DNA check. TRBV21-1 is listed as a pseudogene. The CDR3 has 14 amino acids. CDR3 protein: CASSVQGECDEQYF. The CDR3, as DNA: TGTGCCAGCAGCGTACAGGGGGAGTGCGACGAGCAGTACTTC.

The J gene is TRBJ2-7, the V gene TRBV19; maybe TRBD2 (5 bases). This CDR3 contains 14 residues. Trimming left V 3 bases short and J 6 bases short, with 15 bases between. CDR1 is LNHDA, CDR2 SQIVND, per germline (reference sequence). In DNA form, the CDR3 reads TGTGCCAGTAGTATTAATGCTCAGGACTCCGAGCAGTACTTC. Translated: CASSINAQDSEQYF. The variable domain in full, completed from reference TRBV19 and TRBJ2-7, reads DGGITQSPKYLFRKEGQNVTLSCEQNLNHDAMYWYRQDPGQGLRLIYYSQIVNDFQKGDIAEGYSVSREKKESFPLTVTSAQKNPTAFYLCASSINAQDSEQYFGPGTRLTVT.

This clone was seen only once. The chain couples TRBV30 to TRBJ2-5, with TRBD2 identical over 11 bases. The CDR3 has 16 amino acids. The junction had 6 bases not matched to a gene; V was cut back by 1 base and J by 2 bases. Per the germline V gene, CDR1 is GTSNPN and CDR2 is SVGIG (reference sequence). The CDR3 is CAWSDSGGAGQETQYF. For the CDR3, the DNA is TGTGCCTGGAGTGATAGCGGGGGGGCCGGGCAAGAGACCCAGTACTTC. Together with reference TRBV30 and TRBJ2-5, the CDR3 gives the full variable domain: SQTIHQWPATLVQPVGSPLSLECTVEGTSNPNLYWYRQAAGRGLQLLFYSVGIGQISSEVPQNLSASRPQDRQFILSSKKLLLSDSGFYLCAWSDSGGAGQETQYFGPGTRLLVL.

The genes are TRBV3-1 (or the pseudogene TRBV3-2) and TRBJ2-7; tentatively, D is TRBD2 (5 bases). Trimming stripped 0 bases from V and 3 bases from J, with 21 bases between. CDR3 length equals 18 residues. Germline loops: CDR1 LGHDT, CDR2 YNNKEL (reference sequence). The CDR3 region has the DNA TGTGCCAGCAGCCAAGATCGATCCTCGGGGTCAACACGCTACGAGCAGTACTTC. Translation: CASSQDRSSGSTRYEQYF.

The CDR3 region is CASSFGQGSAIYEQYF. The CDR3 coding sequence is TGCGCCAGCAGCTTCGGGCAGGGATCGGCTATCTACGAGCAGTACTTC. The rearrangement joins TRBV5-1 to TRBJ2-7; TRBD1 might be the D (5 bases). V was cut by 2 bases and J by 3 bases, with 18 bases left in between. The CDR3 loop spans 16 amino acids. Germline CDR1 is SGHRS and CDR2 is YFSETQ.

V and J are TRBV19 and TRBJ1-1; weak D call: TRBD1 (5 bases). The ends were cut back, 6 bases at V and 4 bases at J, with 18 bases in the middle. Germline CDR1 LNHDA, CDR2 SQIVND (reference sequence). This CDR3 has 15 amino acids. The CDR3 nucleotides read TGTGCCAGTAGCCCCTGGAGGGCGGGGGGCACTGAAGCTTTCTTT. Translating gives CASSPWRAGGTEAFF.

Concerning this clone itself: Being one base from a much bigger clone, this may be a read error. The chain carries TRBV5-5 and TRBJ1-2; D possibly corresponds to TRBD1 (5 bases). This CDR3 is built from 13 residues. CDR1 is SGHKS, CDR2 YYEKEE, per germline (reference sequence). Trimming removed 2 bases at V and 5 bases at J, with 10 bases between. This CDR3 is CASSFGGEYGYTF. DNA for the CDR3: TGTGCCAGCAGCTTTGGGGGGGAATATGGCTACACCTTC.

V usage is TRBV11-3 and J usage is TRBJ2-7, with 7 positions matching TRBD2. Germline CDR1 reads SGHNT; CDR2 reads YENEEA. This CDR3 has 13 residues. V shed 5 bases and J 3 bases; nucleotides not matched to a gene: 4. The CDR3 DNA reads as TGTGCCAGCAGCCTGGGGGGGGACTACGAGCAGTACTTC. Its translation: CASSLGGDYEQYF.

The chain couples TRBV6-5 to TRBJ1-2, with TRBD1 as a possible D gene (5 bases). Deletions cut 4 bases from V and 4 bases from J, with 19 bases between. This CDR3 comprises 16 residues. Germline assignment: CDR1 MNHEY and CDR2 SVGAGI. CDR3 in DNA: TGTGCCAGCAGTTCCCCCTATAGGGGCCTGGGCTATGGCTACACCTTC. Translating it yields CASSSPYRGLGYGYTF.

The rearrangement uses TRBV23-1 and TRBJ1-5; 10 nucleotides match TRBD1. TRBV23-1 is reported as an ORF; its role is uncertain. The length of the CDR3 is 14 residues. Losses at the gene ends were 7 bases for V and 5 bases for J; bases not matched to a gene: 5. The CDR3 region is CASTGTGAHQPQHF. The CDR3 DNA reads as TGCGCCAGCACCGGGACAGGGGCCCATCAGCCCCAGCATTTT.

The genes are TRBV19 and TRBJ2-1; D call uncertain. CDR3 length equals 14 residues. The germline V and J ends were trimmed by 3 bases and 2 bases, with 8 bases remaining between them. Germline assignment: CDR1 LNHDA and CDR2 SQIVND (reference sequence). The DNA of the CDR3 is TGTGCCAGTAGTATCCCCCCAACCTACAATGAGCAGTTCTTC. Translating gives CASSIPPTYNEQFF.

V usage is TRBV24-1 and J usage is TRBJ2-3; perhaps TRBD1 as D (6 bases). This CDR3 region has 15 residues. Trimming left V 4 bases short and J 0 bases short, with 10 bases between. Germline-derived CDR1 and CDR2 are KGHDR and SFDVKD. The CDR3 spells CATSESGDSTDTQYF. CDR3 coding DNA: TGTGCCACCAGTGAGTCAGGGGATAGCACAGATACGCAGTATTTT.

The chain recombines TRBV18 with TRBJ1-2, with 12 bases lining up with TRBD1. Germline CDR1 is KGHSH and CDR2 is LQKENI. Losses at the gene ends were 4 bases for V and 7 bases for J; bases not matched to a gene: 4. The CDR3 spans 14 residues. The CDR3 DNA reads TGTGCCAGCTCACGGGACAGGGGGCAGAGTGGCTACACCTTC. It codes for CASSRDRGQSGYTF.

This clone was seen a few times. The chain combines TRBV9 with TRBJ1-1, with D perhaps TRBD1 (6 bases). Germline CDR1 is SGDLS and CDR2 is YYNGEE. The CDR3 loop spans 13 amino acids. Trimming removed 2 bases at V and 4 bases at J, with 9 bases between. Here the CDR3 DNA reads TGTGCCAGCAGCGTTCCAGGGGCCACTGAAGCTTTCTTT. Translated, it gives CASSVPGATEAFF.

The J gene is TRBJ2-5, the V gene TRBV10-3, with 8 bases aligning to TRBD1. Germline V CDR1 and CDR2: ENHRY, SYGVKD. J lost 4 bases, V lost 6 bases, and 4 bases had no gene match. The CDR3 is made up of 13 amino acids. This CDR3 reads CAISRGLIETQYF. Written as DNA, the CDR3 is TGTGCCATCAGCAGGGGGCTCATAGAGACCCAGTACTTC.

Here the CDR3 reads CASISVGEAGTGANVLTF. The CDR3 nucleotides are TGTGCCAGCATTTCCGTCGGTGAAGCAGGGACTGGGGCCAACGTCCTGACTTTC. The rearrangement uses TRBV7-8 and TRBJ2-6; maybe TRBD1 (5 bases). Trimming left V 7 bases short and J 2 bases short, with 21 bases between. Germline assignment: CDR1 SGHVS and CDR2 FQNEAQ. The CDR3 loop spans 18 amino acids.